Presented here are 17 T cell receptor beta chains from one specimen sequenced in a study of Graves' ophthalmopathy and Graves' hyperthyroidism. Researchers took RNA transcripts and amplified TCR beta CDR3 regions from them. First-round RT-PCR used HTBI primers; second-round multiplex PCR followed. MiXCR, run by TCRdb on the multiplex PCR reads, gives a single entry per CDR3 protein. This sample has over a million distinct CDR3 sequences, with less than 45% found just once. Sequenced input: peripheral blood or thyroid tissue (not recorded which). These TCRs come from an adult man with Graves' hyperthyroidism.

Concerning this clonotype: Its ends do not fully match the called genes, so a read error is possible. This chain links TRBV7-7 with TRBJ2-5, with D perhaps matching TRBD2 (7 bases). The CDR3 is made up of 13 amino acids. CDR1 and CDR2 (germline): SSHAT, FNYEAQ (reference sequence). The CDR3: CASSNGGLETQYF. CDR3 bases: TGTGCTAGCAGTAACGGGGGGCTAGAGACCCAGTACTTC. The full variable domain, with the rest looked up from reference TRBV7-7 and TRBJ2-5, is GAGVSQSPRYKVTKRGQDVTLRCDPISSHATLYWYQQALGQGPEFLTYFNYEAQPDKSGLPSDRFSAERPEGSISTLTIQRTEQRDSAMYRCASSNGGLETQYFGPGTRLLVL.

As for this clonotype: A much larger clone sits a single nucleotide away, making a read error possible. This chain connects TRBV10-3 to TRBJ2-7, with D unclear. V was trimmed by 10 bases and J by 9 bases, leaving 19 bases between them. This CDR3 contains 12 residues. Germline loops: CDR1 ENHRY, CDR2 SYGVKD. CDR3 region: CASHQGQSAQYF. The CDR3 DNA reads as TGTGCCAGCCACCAAGGCCAGTCCGCGCAGTACTTC.

In regard to this clonotype: At one boundary the junction diverges from the germline segment, which might be a read error. The CDR3 sequence is CASSLGTEGTYEQYF. CDR3 DNA sequence: TGTGCCAGCAGTCTCGGGACGGAGGGTACCTACGAGCAGTACTTC. The V and J genes are TRBV10-2 and TRBJ2-7, with a tentative D call TRBD2 (6 bases). This CDR3 contains 15 residues. Germline V gene data show CDR1 as WSHSY and CDR2 as SAAADI.

This clonotype came up many times. The chain joins TRBV7-2 to TRBJ2-5; 7 bases are a match to TRBD1. CDR1 is SGHTA, CDR2 FQGNSA, per germline. This CDR3 has 14 residues. V lost 5 bases to trimming and J lost 5 bases; unmatched junction nucleotides: 8. The CDR3 spells CASSLNRGRETQYF. CDR3 DNA sequence: TGTGCCAGCAGCCTGAACAGGGGCAGGGAGACCCAGTACTTC. The full variable domain, its missing parts supplied by reference TRBV7-2 and TRBJ2-5, is GAGVSQSPSNKVTEKGKDVELRCDPISGHTALYWYRQSLGQGLEFLIYFQGNSAPDKSGLPSDRFSAERTGGSVSTLTIQRTQQEDSAVYLCASSLNRGRETQYFGPGTRLLVL.

This clonotype was found many times. V and J are TRBV29-1 and TRBJ1-1; weak D call: TRBD1 (5 bases). Germline assignment: CDR1 SQVTM and CDR2 ANQGSEA. V lost 6 bases and J lost 0, with 14 bases in between. CDR3 length: 14 residues. This CDR3 is CSVRGGALNTEAFF. As DNA, the CDR3 is TGCAGCGTCCGTGGGGGAGCCTTGAACACTGAAGCTTTCTTT.

This clonotype has a handful of counts. This rearrangement joins TRBV5-1 to TRBJ2-7; 7 positions match TRBD2. V gave up 4 bases and J gave up 4 bases; unmatched junction bases: 14. The germline V gene encodes CDR1 SGHRS and CDR2 YFSETQ. The CDR3 length is 16 residues. This CDR3 is CASSQDWREGTYEQYF. Here the CDR3 DNA reads TGCGCCAGCAGCCAAGATTGGAGGGAGGGTACTTACGAGCAGTACTTC.

In this sample, this clonotype turned up many times. J is TRBJ2-1 and V is TRBV6-6; D unresolved. The germline V gene has CDR1 MNHNY and CDR2 SVGAGI (reference sequence). Trimming removed 5 bases at V and 7 bases at J, with 6 bases between. The CDR3 length is 11 residues. CDR3 in DNA: TGTGCCAGCAGTGACGGTAATGAGCAGTTCTTC. This encodes CASSDGNEQFF.

The DNA for the CDR3 is TGTGCCATCAACGTATTCGGGGGAGAGACCCAGTACTTC. This gives the protein CAINVFGGETQYF. The chain joins TRBV10-3 to TRBJ2-5; TRBD2 might be the D (6 bases). This CDR3 is built from 13 residues. Looked up from germline, CDR1 is ENHRY and CDR2 is SYGVKD. Trimming cost V 7 bases and J 4 bases, with 13 bases left between them.

For this clonotype: This clone may be a read error of a much larger clone one base away. This sequence joins TRBV2 and TRBJ2-5; D possibly corresponds to TRBD1 (6 bases). The CDR3 contains 14 residues. Germline CDR1 and CDR2: SNHLY and FYNNEI. V was trimmed by 7 bases and J by 4 bases, leaving 16 bases between them. The CDR3 reads CASNKQGRGETQYF. For the CDR3, the DNA is TGTGCCAGCAACAAACAGGGACGGGGAGAGACCCAGTACTTC. The complete variable domain, with remaining parts taken from reference TRBV2 and TRBJ2-5, reads EPEVTQTPSHQVTQMGQEVILRCVPISNHLYFYWYRQILGQKVEFLVSFYNNEISEKSEIFDDQFSVERPDGSNFTLKIRSTKLEDSAMYFCASNKQGRGETQYFGPGTRLLVL.

This clonotype was detected only a few times. This chain uses TRBV20-1 with TRBJ2-5; D uncertain. Germline V lookup: CDR1 DFQATT, CDR2 SNEGSKA (reference sequence). The CDR3 length is 12 residues. V lost 6 bases and J 3 bases, leaving 11 bases between the germline ends. DNA for the CDR3: TGCAGTGCCGAGTGGGCTAAAGAGACCCAGTACTTC. Translating it yields CSAEWAKETQYF.

In DNA form, the CDR3 reads TGCGCCAGCAGTGAGGACGGCGAGAAGACTGAAGCTTTCTTT. It specifies CASSEDGEKTEAFF. The rearrangement links TRBV10-2 to TRBJ1-1; unclear D gene. CDR3 length equals 14 residues. V was cut by 2 bases and J by 5 bases, with 12 bases left in between. Germline CDR1 and CDR2: WSHSY and SAAADI.

This clonotype was picked up one time. With a much larger clone just one base away, this may be a read error. The chain carries TRBV12-3 or TRBV12-4 and TRBJ1-2, with 7 bases that match TRBD1. V gave up 6 bases and J gave up 7 bases; unmatched junction bases: 14. There are 15 residues in the CDR3. CDR3 residues: CASSGAWGQYFGYTF. In DNA, the CDR3 is TGTGCCAGCAGCGGGGCTTGGGGACAGTACTTTGGCTACACCTTC.

This chain uses TRBV25-1 with TRBJ2-2, with 7 bases lining up with TRBD2. The CDR3 runs to 16 residues. J gave up 3 bases and V 4 bases, and 8 bases lay outside the gene matches. Germline V lookup: CDR1 MGHDK, CDR2 SYGVNS. CDR3 in amino acids: CASSGGPSGHTGELFF. The CDR3 region has the DNA TGTGCCAGCAGTGGAGGGCCTAGCGGCCACACCGGGGAGCTGTTTTTT.

The chain carries TRBV29-1 and TRBJ1-2, with a weak D call TRBD1 (5 bases). V shed 4 bases and J shed 2 bases, with 11 bases lying between them. The CDR3 has 13 residues. Per germline, CDR1 SQVTM and CDR2 ANQGSEA. The chain's CDR3 is CSVVGATNYGYTF. As DNA, the CDR3 is TGCAGCGTTGTTGGGGCGACGAACTATGGCTACACCTTC.

On this clonotype: With a much larger clone just one base away, this may be a read error. V and J are TRBV9 and TRBJ1-6; possible D gene TRBD1, 6 bases. The germline V and J ends were trimmed by 7 bases and 0 bases, with 11 bases remaining between them. This CDR3 region has 15 residues. CDR1 SGDLS and CDR2 YYNGEE come from the germline V gene. CDR3 region: CASGRGSSYNSPLHF. CDR3 coding DNA: TGTGCCAGCGGAAGGGGGAGCTCCTATAATTCACCCCTCCACTTT.

The J gene is TRBJ2-7, the V gene TRBV2, with D tentatively TRBD2 (7 bases). Germline CDR1 reads SNHLY; CDR2 reads FYNNEI. The CDR3 sequence is 16 residues long. V lost 6 bases and J lost 4, with 22 bases in between. In DNA, the CDR3 is TGTGCCAGCAGACTGACAGGAGGAGCGGGACTATACGAGCAGTACTTC. This translates into CASRLTGGAGLYEQYF.

This clonotype was found a few times. The chain recombines TRBV7-9 with TRBJ2-2; 8 nucleotides align to TRBD1. Germline V gene lookup returns CDR1 SEHNR and CDR2 FQNEAQ (reference sequence). With V trimmed by 6 bases and J by 6 bases, 9 bases remained unmatched. The CDR3 consists of 15 residues. CDR3 nucleotide sequence: TGTGCCAGCAGTTCGCCTGGACAGGGCGCCGGGGAGCTGTTTTTT. Translation: CASSSPGQGAGELFF. The variable domain in full, with the rest retrieved from reference TRBV7-9 and TRBJ2-2, is DTGVSQNPRHKITKRGQNVTFRCDPISEHNRLYWYRQTLGQGPEFLTYFQNEAQLEKSRLLSDRFSAERPKGSFSTLEIQRTEQGDSAMYLCASSSPGQGAGELFFGEGSRLTVL.